Below are 17 T cell receptor beta chains sequenced from a single sample in a study of T cells in Graves' hyperthyroidism and ophthalmopathy. RNA transcripts were the template for amplifying TCR beta CDR3 regions. The TCR CDR3 first-round RT-PCR relied on the HTBI primer set. Each CDR3 protein is one row after TCRdb ran MiXCR on the multiplex PCR reads. The table lists 450,000 to 600,000 distinct CDR3 sequences, less than 15% of them singletons. Sequenced input: blood. All receptors derive from a woman between 40 and 55 years old with Graves' hyperthyroidism.

This clonotype was picked up many times. The chain links TRBV10-3 to TRBJ2-7; a possible D gene is TRBD1 (6 bases). The CDR3 consists of 16 residues. Germline lookup yields CDR1 ENHRY and CDR2 SYGVKD. The germline V and J ends were trimmed by 4 bases and 2 bases, with 18 bases remaining between them. The CDR3 DNA is TGTGCCATCAGTGTCTTCTCGGACAGTAATACCTACGAGCAGTACTTC. This codes for CAISVFSDSNTYEQYF.

The chain joins TRBV6-5 to TRBJ2-3; D unclear. Germline CDR1 is MNHEY and CDR2 is SVGAGI. This CDR3 comprises 14 residues. V lost 2 bases, J lost 2 bases, and 8 bases lay in between. The CDR3 DNA reads as TGTGCCAGCAGTTACCGCGGAAACACAGATACGCAGTATTTT. Protein: CASSYRGNTDTQYF.

This clonotype was picked up many times. The J gene is TRBJ2-1, the V gene TRBV2; 10 positions match TRBD1. J gave up 5 bases and V 6 bases, and 7 bases lay outside the gene matches. The CDR3 is made up of 15 amino acids. Germline V gives CDR1 SNHLY, CDR2 FYNNEI. Written as DNA, the CDR3 is TGTGCCAGCAGGAGAGACAGGGGGCAGCACAATGAGCAGTTCTTC. As protein: CASRRDRGQHNEQFF. The variable domain in full, completed from reference TRBV2 and TRBJ2-1, reads EPEVTQTPSHQVTQMGQEVILRCVPISNHLYFYWYRQILGQKVEFLVSFYNNEISEKSEIFDDQFSVERPDGSNFTLKIRSTKLEDSAMYFCASRRDRGQHNEQFFGPGTRLTVL.

This clonotype has a count of ten or more. The chain employs TRBV7-8 and TRBJ2-1, with 8 bases lining up with TRBD1. CDR1 is SGHVS and CDR2 is FQNEAQ in the germline V gene. J was trimmed by 10 bases and V by 5 bases; bases with no gene match: 4. The CDR3 has 12 residues. CDR3 region: CASSPGTGEQFF. In nucleotides, the CDR3 is TGTGCCAGCAGCCCCGGGACAGGCGAGCAGTTCTTC. The variable domain in full, with the rest retrieved from reference TRBV7-8 and TRBJ2-1, is GAGVSQSPRYKVAKRGQDVALRCDPISGHVSLFWYQQALGQGPEFLTYFQNEAQLDKSGLPSDRFFAERPEGSVSTLKIQRTQQEDSAVYLCASSPGTGEQFFGPGTRLTVL.

V gene TRBV7-9 combines with J gene TRBJ1-5; D gene uncertain. The CDR3 is 12 amino acids. The germline V gene has CDR1 SEHNR and CDR2 FQNEAQ (reference sequence). V was shortened by 5 bases and J by 7 bases, with 9 bases between the two germline ends. CDR3 bases: TGTGCCAGCAGCCGACCCGGGCAGCCCCAGCATTTT. Amino acids: CASSRPGQPQHF.

This chain joins TRBV5-5 and TRBJ1-4; 11 bases line up with TRBD1. The CDR3 contains 15 residues. The germline V gene has CDR1 SGHKS and CDR2 YYEKEE (reference sequence). The V segment lost 0 bases and the J segment 7 bases; nucleotides outside the gene matches: 2. This CDR3 is CASSLAGTGGEKLFF. The CDR3 coding sequence is TGTGCCAGCAGCTTGGCCGGGACAGGGGGTGAAAAACTGTTTTTT. Together with reference TRBV5-5 and TRBJ1-4, the CDR3 gives the full variable domain: DAGVTQSPTHLIKTRGQQVTLRCSPISGHKSVSWYQQVLGQGPQFIFQYYEKEERGRGNFPDRFSARQFPNYSSELNVNALLLGDSALYLCASSLAGTGGEKLFFGSGTQLSVL.

This clonotype was counted at least ten times. V usage is TRBV28 and J usage is TRBJ2-2, with TRBD1 matching 9 bases. Per germline, CDR1 MDHEN and CDR2 SYDVKM. The CDR3 is 16 residues long. Trimming cost V 4 bases and J 7 bases; bases outside gene matches: 10. CDR3 sequence: CASSSTGTGLGGELFF. The CDR3 coding sequence is TGTGCCAGCAGTTCCACCGGGACAGGGTTAGGCGGGGAGCTGTTTTTT.

This clonotype was picked up many times. The chain combines TRBV24-1 with TRBJ2-2; D possibly corresponds to TRBD2 (6 bases). The germline gives CDR1 KGHDR, CDR2 SFDVKD. Trimming stripped 9 bases from V and 5 bases from J, with 15 bases between. The CDR3 is made up of 14 amino acids. The CDR3 DNA follows: TGTGCCACCTCCCGGGGGACGCGGACCGGGGAGCTGTTTTTT. Its translation: CATSRGTRTGELFF.

A word on this clonotype: Being one base from a much bigger clone, this may be a read error. This sequence joins TRBV7-9 and TRBJ2-2; D tentatively reads TRBD1 or TRBD2 (5 bases each). There are 16 residues in the CDR3. Germline V gives CDR1 SEHNR, CDR2 FQNEAQ (reference sequence). The CDR3 reads CASTRGSGPRAGEPFF. CDR3 sequence (DNA): TGTGCCAGCACCCGAGGGTCGGGACCCAGGGCCGGGGAGCCGTTTTTT.

This clonotype has ten or more counts. The V call is TRBV3-1, the J call TRBJ2-3, with TRBD2 matching over 8 bases. J was trimmed by 0 bases and V by 3 bases; bases with no gene match: 8. Germline CDR1 LGHDT, CDR2 YNNKEL (reference sequence). This CDR3 has 17 residues. CDR3 sequence: CASSQFNSGTSTDTQYF. Written as DNA, the CDR3 is TGTGCCAGCAGCCAGTTCAATAGCGGGACCAGCACAGATACGCAGTATTTT.

The chain recombines TRBV6-1 with TRBJ2-1; a weak D match, TRBD1 (5 bases). This CDR3 spans 13 amino acids. Germline CDR1 and CDR2: MNHNS and SASEGT. The V and J ends lost 8 bases and 5 bases respectively, with 13 bases between them. For the CDR3, the DNA is TGTGCCAGCTCCGACAGAAGCGACAATGAGCAGTTCTTC. Translation gives CASSDRSDNEQFF.

In this sample, this clonotype turned up many times. The chain has TRBV4-1 and TRBJ2-1; tentative D call: TRBD2 (6 bases). V was trimmed by 3 bases and J by 5 bases, leaving 14 bases between them. Germline V lookup: CDR1 MGHRA, CDR2 YSYEKL. This CDR3 region has 15 residues. CDR3 loop: CASSQRDGPNNEQFF. The CDR3 nucleotides read TGCGCCAGCAGCCAGCGGGATGGTCCTAACAATGAGCAGTTCTTC.

This clonotype was seen repeatedly, ten times or more. V and J are TRBV27 and TRBJ2-3, with TRBD2 as a possible D gene (6 bases). V lost 6 bases to trimming and J lost 8 bases, with 15 bases between them. The CDR3 spans 13 residues. CDR1 is MNHEY and CDR2 is SMNVEV in the germline V gene (reference sequence). The chain's CDR3 is CASRGGASGTQYF. The DNA of the CDR3 is TGTGCCAGCAGAGGAGGGGCGAGCGGTACGCAGTATTTT.

This clonotype was recorded a few times. The chain combines TRBV18 with TRBJ1-4; D might be TRBD1 (5 bases). The length of the CDR3 is 14 residues. V lost 5 bases to trimming and J lost 6 bases, with 13 bases between them. The germline V gene encodes CDR1 KGHSH and CDR2 LQKENI. The CDR3 sequence: CASSAGVLDEKLFF. The CDR3 DNA reads as TGTGCCAGCTCAGCGGGGGTATTGGATGAAAAACTGTTTTTT.

There are a few counts of this clonotype. CDR3 DNA sequence: TGTGCCAGCAGCCAGACAGGGGCGTTCAATGAGCAGTTCTTC. As protein: CASSQTGAFNEQFF. The V gene is TRBV14, the J gene TRBJ2-1; TRBD1 aligns across 8 bases. V gave up 3 bases and J gave up 6 bases; unmatched junction bases: 4. This CDR3 comprises 14 residues. Per the germline V gene, CDR1 is SGHDN and CDR2 is FVKESK.

This clonotype has at least ten counts. The chain combines TRBV28 with TRBJ2-5; D is unresolved. The germline gives CDR1 MDHEN, CDR2 SYDVKM. The CDR3 runs 15 residues. Trimming cost V 1 base and J 2 bases, with 11 bases left between them. The CDR3 nucleotides read TGTGCCAGCAGTTTATTGTCGTCGGGTCAAGAGACCCAGTACTTC. Amino acid sequence: CASSLLSSGQETQYF.

This clonotype has a count of ten or more. The CDR3 reads CAWSVAGVGEKLFF. CDR3 sequence (DNA): TGTGCCTGGAGTGTAGCAGGGGTTGGGGAAAAACTGTTTTTT. This chain uses TRBV30 with TRBJ1-4; D possibly corresponds to TRBD1 (6 bases). V was shortened by 0 bases and J by 8 bases, with 13 bases between the two germline ends. The germline CDR1 and CDR2 sequences are GTSNPN and SVGIG (reference sequence). CDR3 length equals 14 residues.